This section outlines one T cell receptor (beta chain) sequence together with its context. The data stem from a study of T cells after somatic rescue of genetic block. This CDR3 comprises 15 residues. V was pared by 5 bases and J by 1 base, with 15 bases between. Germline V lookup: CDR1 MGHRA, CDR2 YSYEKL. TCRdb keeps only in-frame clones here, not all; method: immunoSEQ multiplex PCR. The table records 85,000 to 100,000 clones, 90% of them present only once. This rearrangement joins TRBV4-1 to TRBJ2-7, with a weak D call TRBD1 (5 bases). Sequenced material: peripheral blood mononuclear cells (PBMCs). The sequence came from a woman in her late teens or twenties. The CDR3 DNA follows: TGCGCCAGCAGCGCTGCGACAGTAGGGTCCTACGAGCAGTACTTC. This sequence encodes CASSAATVGSYEQYF.